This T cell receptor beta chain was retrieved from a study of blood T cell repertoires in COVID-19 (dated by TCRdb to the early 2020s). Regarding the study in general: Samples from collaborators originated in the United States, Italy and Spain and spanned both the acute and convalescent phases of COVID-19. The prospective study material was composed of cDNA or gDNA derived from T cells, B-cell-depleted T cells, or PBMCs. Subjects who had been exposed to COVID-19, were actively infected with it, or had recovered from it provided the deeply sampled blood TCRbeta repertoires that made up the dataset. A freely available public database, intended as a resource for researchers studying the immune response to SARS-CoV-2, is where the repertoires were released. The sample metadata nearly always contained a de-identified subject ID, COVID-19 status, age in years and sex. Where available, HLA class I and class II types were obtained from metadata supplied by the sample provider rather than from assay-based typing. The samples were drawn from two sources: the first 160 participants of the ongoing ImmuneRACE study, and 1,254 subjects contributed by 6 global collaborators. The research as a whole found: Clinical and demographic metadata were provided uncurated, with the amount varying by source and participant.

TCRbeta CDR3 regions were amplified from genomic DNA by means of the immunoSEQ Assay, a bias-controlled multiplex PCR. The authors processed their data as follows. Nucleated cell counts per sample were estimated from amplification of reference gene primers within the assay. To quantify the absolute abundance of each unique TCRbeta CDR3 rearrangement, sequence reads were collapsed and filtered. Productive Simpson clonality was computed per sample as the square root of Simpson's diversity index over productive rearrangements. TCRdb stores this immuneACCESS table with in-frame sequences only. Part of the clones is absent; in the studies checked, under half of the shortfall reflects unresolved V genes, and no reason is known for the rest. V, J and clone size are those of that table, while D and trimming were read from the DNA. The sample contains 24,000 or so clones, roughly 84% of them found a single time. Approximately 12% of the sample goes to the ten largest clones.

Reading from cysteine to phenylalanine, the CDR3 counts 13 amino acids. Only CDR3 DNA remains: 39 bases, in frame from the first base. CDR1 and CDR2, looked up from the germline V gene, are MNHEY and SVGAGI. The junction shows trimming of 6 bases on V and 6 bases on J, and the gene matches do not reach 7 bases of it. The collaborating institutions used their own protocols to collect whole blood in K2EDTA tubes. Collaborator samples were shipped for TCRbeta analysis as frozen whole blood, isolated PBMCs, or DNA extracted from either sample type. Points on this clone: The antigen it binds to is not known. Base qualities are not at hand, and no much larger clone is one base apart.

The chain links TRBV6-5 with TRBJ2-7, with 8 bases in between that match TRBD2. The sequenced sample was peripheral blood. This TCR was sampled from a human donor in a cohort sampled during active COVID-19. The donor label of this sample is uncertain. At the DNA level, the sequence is TGTGCCAGCAGGCCCCGGGGGGGGCTCGAGCAGTACTTC. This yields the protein CASRPRGGLEQYF.